The table lists the clone carrying this TCR beta chain with many counts. Its antigen is unidentified. CDR1 is SGHRS and CDR2 is YFSETQ in the germline V gene. V shed 0 bases, J shed 8 bases, and the junction held 9 bases outside the gene matches. There are 15 residues in the CDR3. The data were taken from a study of CD8 T cells in ankylosing spondylitis. Quantitative 5'-RACE with molecular barcodes generated TCR beta libraries. TCRdb passed the 5' RACE reads through MiXCR, listing each CDR3 protein once. The sample lists roughly 250,000 distinct CDR3 sequences; about 10% were seen once. Broader study findings: In peripheral blood, disease-linked CD8+ clones occurred at relatively low frequencies. Significant enrichment of disease-linked clones was reported in matched ankylosing spondylitis synovial fluid.

Sequencing input: blood, either unsorted or a sorted T cell fraction (not recorded which). This receptor was identified in a male donor with ankylosing spondylitis or in good health (not recorded which). This chain joins TRBV5-1 and TRBJ1-2; 8 nucleotides align to TRBD1. CDR3 DNA: TGCGCCAGCAGCTTGGTGGGCCAGGGGGCGCAGGGCTACACCTTC. This codes for CASSLVGQGAQGYTF.